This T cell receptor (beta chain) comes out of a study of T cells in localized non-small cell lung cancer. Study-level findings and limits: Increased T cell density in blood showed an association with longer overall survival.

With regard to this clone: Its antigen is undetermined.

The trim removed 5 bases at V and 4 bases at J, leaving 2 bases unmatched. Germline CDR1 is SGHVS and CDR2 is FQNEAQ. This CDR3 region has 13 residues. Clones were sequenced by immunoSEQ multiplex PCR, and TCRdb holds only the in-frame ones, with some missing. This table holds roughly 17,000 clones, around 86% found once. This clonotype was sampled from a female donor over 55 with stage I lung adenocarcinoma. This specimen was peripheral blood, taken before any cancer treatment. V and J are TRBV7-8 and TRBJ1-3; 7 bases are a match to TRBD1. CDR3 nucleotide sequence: TGTGCCAGCAGCCCGGGACAGGGAAACACCATATATTTT. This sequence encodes CASSPGQGNTIYF. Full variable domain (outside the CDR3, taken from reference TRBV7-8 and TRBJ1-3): GAGVSQSPRYKVAKRGQDVALRCDPISGHVSLFWYQQALGQGPEFLTYFQNEAQLDKSGLPSDRFFAERPEGSVSTLKIQRTQQEDSAVYLCASSPGQGNTIYFGEGSWLTVV.